The rows below give T cell receptor beta chains drawn from one sample of a study of blood T cell repertoires in COVID-19. Here immunoSEQ multiplex PCR was the method, and the copy in TCRdb shows in-frame clones only, minus some. The data hold about 120,000 clones, with approximately 90% observed a single time. Source material: peripheral blood. The receptors were sampled from a human donor with acute or convalescent COVID-19. The donor label of this sample is uncertain. The CDR3 runs from the conserved cysteine through the conserved F or W. Fields, in order: J gene, V gene, clone size, D gene, CDR3 protein. A D gene is named only where the DNA matches it firmly. For some rows the clone size is stated as once, few or many, or as a class when expanded; others skip it.

TRBJ1-5	TRBV6-2/TRBV6-3	once	TRBD1	CASSYHPYRGGGNQPQHF
TRBJ1-2	TRBV28	.	TRBD1	CASSLVMTGSPYGYTF
TRBJ1-2	TRBV18	once	TRBD1	CASSREQPGQGIDGYTF
TRBJ1-2	TRBV28	.	TRBD1	CASSLGTGNYGYTF
TRBJ2-3	TRBV5-5	once	TRBD1	CASSLGQVSDTQYF
TRBJ2-2	TRBV27	few	.	CASSKRADKGLGNTGELFF
TRBJ2-1	TRBV4-1	.	.	CASSRILGRTYNEQFF
TRBJ2-5	TRBV28	.	TRBD1	CASSPWTGGKETQYF
TRBJ2-7	TRBV21-1	.	.	CASSKAEPTYEQYF
TRBJ2-2	TRBV5-4	.	TRBD2	CASSQGLAATNTGELFF
TRBJ2-2	TRBV30	.	.	CAWRRGHTGELFF
TRBJ2-1	TRBV5-8	.	TRBD1	CASSPRGFVPYNEQFF
TRBJ1-1	TRBV6-6	.	.	CASSLLELNTEAFF
TRBJ1-4	TRBV7-6	.	.	CASSRLRPGAVLSTNEKLFF
TRBJ2-5	TRBV7-8	.	.	CASCLGQGRAQETQYF
TRBJ1-3	TRBV18	.	TRBD1	CASSPTGQGSDTIYF
TRBJ2-4	TRBV19	.	TRBD2	CASSSRTSENIQYF
TRBJ1-2	TRBV7-3	.	.	CASSLRPGIGTNYGYTF
TRBJ2-3	TRBV6-2/TRBV6-3	.	.	CASSLNADTQYF
TRBJ2-3	TRBV6-2/TRBV6-3	.	TRBD2	CASSYPLAGGITDTQYF
TRBJ1-2	TRBV28	few	TRBD1	CASRTLGTGHGYTF
TRBJ2-7	TRBV28	.	.	CASSSFGGQPSYEQYF
TRBJ2-7	TRBV20-1	.	.	CSLNFHEQYF
TRBJ2-1	TRBV20-1	.	.	CSAERYNEQFF
TRBJ1-1	TRBV12-3/TRBV12-4	once	.	CASSLLEGIEAFF
TRBJ2-7	TRBV6-5	.	.	CASSFKGGEVSYEQYF
TRBJ1-5	TRBV7-9	.	.	CASSLQGRGNQPQHF
TRBJ1-2	TRBV5-1	.	.	CASSFSANYGYTF
TRBJ1-1	TRBV6-5	.	TRBD1	CASSYAVGTDEAFF
TRBJ1-1	TRBV9	.	.	CASSVDGETEAFF
TRBJ2-6	TRBV3-1/TRBV3-2	.	.	CASSQGPGQGISGANVLTF
TRBJ1-6	TRBV9	.	.	CASSVRGDSYSPLHF
TRBJ1-1	TRBV7-8	.	.	CASSVDRMNTEAFF
TRBJ1-4	TRBV7-3	.	TRBD1	CASSLMQGAEEKLFF
TRBJ2-3	TRBV2	.	.	CASYRRDTQYF
TRBJ1-6	TRBV25-1	once	TRBD1	CASSPDRGNSPLHF
TRBJ2-3	TRBV4-3	.	.	CASSQDTGIGDTQYF
TRBJ1-6	TRBV19	.	.	CASSINERNSPLHF
TRBJ2-7	TRBV7-9	.	.	CASRIGAVDEQYF
TRBJ1-5	TRBV6-2/TRBV6-3	once	TRBD1	CASSSRDRAVSNQPQHF
TRBJ2-7	TRBV5-1	.	.	CASSLRGRTYEQYF
TRBJ2-7	TRBV30	once	.	CAWLDKGYEQYF
TRBJ2-3	TRBV29-1	.	TRBD1	CSVAGTALITDTQYF
TRBJ1-3	TRBV6-5	.	TRBD1	CASRGDRGKGNTIYF
TRBJ2-1	TRBV4-2	.	TRBD1	CASSQDEGAAWNEQFF
TRBJ1-2	TRBV30	.	.	CATQSFPDSEEYGYTF
TRBJ1-1	TRBV5-1	.	.	CASSVGPGANTEAFF
TRBJ2-1	TRBV4-2	.	TRBD2	CASSRHVSGGSGNEQFF
TRBJ2-3	TRBV7-9	.	TRBD2	CASSHKGGLAVTSTDTQYF
TRBJ2-5	TRBV2	.	TRBD2	CASRLAGGETQYF
TRBJ2-7	TRBV4-2	once	TRBD1	CASSQGQGTGVHEQYF
TRBJ2-2	TRBV4-2	few	TRBD2	CASSPQNKRGSDGGELFF
TRBJ1-2	TRBV13	.	.	CASSLVTGYGPYGYTF
TRBJ1-5	TRBV6-6	.	.	CASSYQGRDQPQHF
TRBJ1-2	TRBV5-8	.	.	CASSRLGIGYTF
TRBJ2-1	TRBV11-2	.	TRBD2	CASSLEASGGYNEQFF
TRBJ2-2	TRBV18	once	.	CASSPTLSLTGELFF
TRBJ2-1	TRBV29-1	.	.	CSVEGSGEYNEQFF
TRBJ2-1	TRBV6-1	.	TRBD2	CASSEALRGSGGYNEQFF